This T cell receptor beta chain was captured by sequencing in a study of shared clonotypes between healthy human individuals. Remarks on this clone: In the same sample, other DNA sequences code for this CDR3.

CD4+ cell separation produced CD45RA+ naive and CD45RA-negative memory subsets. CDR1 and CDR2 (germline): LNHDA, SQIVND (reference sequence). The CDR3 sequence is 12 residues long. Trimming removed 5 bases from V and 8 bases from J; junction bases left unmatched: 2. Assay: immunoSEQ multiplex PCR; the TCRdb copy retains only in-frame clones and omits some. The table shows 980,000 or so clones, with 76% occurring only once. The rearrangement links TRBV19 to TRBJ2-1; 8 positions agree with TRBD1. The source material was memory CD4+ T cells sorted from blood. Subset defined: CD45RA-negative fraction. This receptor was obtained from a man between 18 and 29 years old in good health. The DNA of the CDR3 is TGTGCCAGTAGTGGACAGGGATATGAGCAGTTCTTC. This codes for CASSGQGYEQFF.